The clone carrying this TCR beta chain was detected only a few times. CDR3 size: 15 residues. CDR1 LGHNA and CDR2 YSLEER come from the germline V gene. The V gene lost 4 bases and the J gene lost 0 bases, with 10 bases spanning the gap. This sample was included in a study of beta chain features in type 1 diabetes. The investigators reverse transcribed all of the isolated RNA, so they sequenced expressed TCRB transcripts. Data came from immunoSEQ multiplex PCR; TCRdb stores just in-frame clones and leaves some out. The table has about 220,000 clones, around 9.9% seen once; the top ten hold less than 1.5%. Every donor provided one heparinised blood draw, which averaged about 110 mL. CD4+ cells of the naive, central memory, regulatory and stem cell-like memory types were sorted via CD45RO/CCR7/CD25/CD127/CD95/CD27.

The chain joins TRBV4-3 to TRBJ1-3, with TRBD1 as a possible D gene (5 bases). The specimen sequenced was central memory CD4+ T cells from blood. The receptor comes from a man aged 18 to 30 in good health. CDR3 bases: TGCGCCAGCAGCCGGGGCCAGAGCTCTGGAAACACCATATATTTT. This sequence encodes CASSRGQSSGNTIYF.